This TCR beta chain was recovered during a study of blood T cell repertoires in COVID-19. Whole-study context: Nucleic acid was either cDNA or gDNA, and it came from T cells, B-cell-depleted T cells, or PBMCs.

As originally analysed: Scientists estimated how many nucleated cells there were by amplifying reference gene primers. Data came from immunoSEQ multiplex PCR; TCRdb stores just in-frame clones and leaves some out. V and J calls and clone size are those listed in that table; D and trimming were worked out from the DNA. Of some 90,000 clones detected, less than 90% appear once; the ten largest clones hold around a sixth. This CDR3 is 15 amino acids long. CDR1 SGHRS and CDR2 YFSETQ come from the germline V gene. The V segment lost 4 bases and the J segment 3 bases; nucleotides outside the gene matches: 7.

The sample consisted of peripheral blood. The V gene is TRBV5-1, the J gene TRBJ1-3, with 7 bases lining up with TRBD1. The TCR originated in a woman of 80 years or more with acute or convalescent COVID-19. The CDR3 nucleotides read TGCGCCAGCAGCGTAACAGGGGACGGTGGAAACACCATATATTTT. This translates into CASSVTGDGGNTIYF.